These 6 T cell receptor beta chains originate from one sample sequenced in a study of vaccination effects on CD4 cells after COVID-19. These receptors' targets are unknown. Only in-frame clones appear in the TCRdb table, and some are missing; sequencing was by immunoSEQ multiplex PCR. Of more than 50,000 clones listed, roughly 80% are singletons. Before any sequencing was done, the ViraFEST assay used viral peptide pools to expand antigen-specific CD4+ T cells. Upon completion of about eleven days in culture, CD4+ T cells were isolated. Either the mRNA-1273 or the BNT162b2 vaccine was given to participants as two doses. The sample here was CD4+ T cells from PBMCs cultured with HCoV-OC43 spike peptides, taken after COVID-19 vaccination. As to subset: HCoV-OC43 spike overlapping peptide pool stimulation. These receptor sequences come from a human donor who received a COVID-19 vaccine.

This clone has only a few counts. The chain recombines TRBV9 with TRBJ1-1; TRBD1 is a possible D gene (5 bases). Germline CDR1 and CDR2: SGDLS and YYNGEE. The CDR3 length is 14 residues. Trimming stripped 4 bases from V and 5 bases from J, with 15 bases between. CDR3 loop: CASSPSLGETEAFF. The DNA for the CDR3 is TGTGCCAGCAGCCCCTCCCTGGGGGAGACTGAAGCTTTCTTT.

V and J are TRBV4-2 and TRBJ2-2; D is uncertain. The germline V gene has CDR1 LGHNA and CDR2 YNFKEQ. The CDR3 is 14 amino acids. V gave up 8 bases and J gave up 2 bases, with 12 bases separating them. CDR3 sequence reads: CASGPLGNTGELFF. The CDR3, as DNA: TGTGCCAGCGGACCCCTGGGTAACACCGGGGAGCTGTTTTTT.

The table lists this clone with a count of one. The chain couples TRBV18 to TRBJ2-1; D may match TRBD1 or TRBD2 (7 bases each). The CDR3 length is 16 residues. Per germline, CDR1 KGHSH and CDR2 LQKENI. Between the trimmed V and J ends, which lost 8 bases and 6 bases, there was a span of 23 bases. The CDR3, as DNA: TGTGCCAGCCGAACGCAGGGACAGCAGCGGGGCAATGAGCAGTTCTTC. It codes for CASRTQGQQRGNEQFF.

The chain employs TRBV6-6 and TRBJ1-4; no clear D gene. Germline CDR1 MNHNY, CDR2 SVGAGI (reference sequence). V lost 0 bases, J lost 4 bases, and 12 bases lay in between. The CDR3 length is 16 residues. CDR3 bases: TGTGCCAGCAGTTACTCTTCGTTGGGCTTTAATGAAAAACTGTTTTTT. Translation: CASSYSSLGFNEKLFF.

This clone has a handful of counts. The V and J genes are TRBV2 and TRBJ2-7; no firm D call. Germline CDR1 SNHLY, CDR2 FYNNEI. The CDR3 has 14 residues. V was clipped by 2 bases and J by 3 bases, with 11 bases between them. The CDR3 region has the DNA TGTGCCAGCAGTGAATTGGGGTCCCGCTACGAGCAGTACGTC. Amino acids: CASSELGSRYEQYV.

CDR3 nucleotide sequence: TGTGCCAGCAGTTATACAGGGACGGGACTAGAGACCCAGTACTTC. Residues: CASSYTGTGLETQYF. The chain combines TRBV28 with TRBJ2-5; the D call may be TRBD1 or TRBD2 (6 bases each). This CDR3 is built from 15 residues. The germline V gene has CDR1 MDHEN and CDR2 SYDVKM. V was cut by 4 bases and J by 4 bases, with 16 bases left in between.